The present TCR beta chain was sequenced within a study of blood T cell repertoires in COVID-19. Study details: Donors in the United States, Italy and Spain gave samples during acute or convalescent COVID-19. The cDNA or gDNA used as material had been derived from T cells, B-cell-depleted T cells, or PBMCs.

Original processing notes: The assay estimated nucleated cells by amplifying reference gene primers. Method: immunoSEQ multiplex PCR; TCRdb's copy keeps in-frame clones and lacks some. For V, J and clone size, that table is used; D and trimming come from the DNA. The data contain around 140,000 clones, approximately 90% of them singletons. The germline CDR1 and CDR2 sequences are MNHEY and SVGAGI. The CDR3 runs 13 residues. After removal of 6 bases from V and 8 bases from J, the junction contained 7 bases not matched to a gene. What was sequenced was peripheral blood. The chain combines TRBV6-5 with TRBJ1-3; 7 nucleotides line up with TRBD1. The receptor's source is a human donor in a cohort sampled during active COVID-19. The CDR3 is CASSRQGADTIYF. The CDR3 DNA reads TGTGCCAGCAGCCGACAGGGTGCTGACACCATATATTTT.